One and the same sample provided the 12 T cell receptor beta chains below, sequenced in a study of T cells in Graves' hyperthyroidism and ophthalmopathy (dated by TCRdb to about 2019). Library construction relied on multiplex PCR. The sequencer was an Illumina HiSeq 2000. The TCR beta CDR3 regions were amplified from the RNA transcripts. For the first round of RT-PCR on the TCR CDR3, the HTBI primer set was used together with the Qiagen OneStep RT-PCR kit. TCRdb trimmed public reads at Q25 via fastp, called clones via MiXCR and kept in-frame beta chains. Under each unique CDR3 protein, matching rows form one entry showing the most common genes and DNA. The sample table shows about 300,000 distinct CDR3 sequences, and about an eighth are seen once. The ten largest clones capture 7.8% of the sample. Sequencing was carried out using blood. The receptor source for this set is a woman under 40 with Graves' hyperthyroidism that later progressed to Graves' ophthalmopathy.

This clonotype was seen many times. The chain is built from TRBV30 and TRBJ1-1; D is unclear. This CDR3 has 12 amino acids. Germline V CDR1 and CDR2: GTSNPN, SVGIG (reference sequence). Between the trimmed V and J ends, which lost 7 bases and 1 base, there was a span of 10 bases. The CDR3 nucleotides read TGTGCCTTCCTATACTGGAACACTGAAGCTTTCTTT. Its protein product is CAFLYWNTEAFF.

This clonotype was detected many times. The rearrangement joins TRBV6-1 to TRBJ1-5; D might be TRBD1 (5 bases). V lost 6 bases, J lost 9 bases, and 15 bases lay in between. There are 13 residues in the CDR3. Germline values: CDR1 MNHNS, CDR2 SASEGT. The CDR3 sequence is CASRGDVQGPQHF. The DNA of the CDR3 is TGTGCCAGCAGAGGGGACGTCCAAGGGCCCCAGCATTTT.

This clonotype has just a few counts. The chain recombines TRBV12-3 or TRBV12-4 with TRBJ1-2, with D possibly TRBD1 on 5 matching bases. V was trimmed by 5 bases and J by 5 bases, leaving 12 bases between them. CDR3 length equals 13 residues. CDR3 loop: CASSPTDYYGYTF. DNA of the CDR3: TGTGCCAGCAGTCCGACAGATTATTATGGCTACACCTTC.

The rearrangement uses TRBV5-1 and TRBJ2-7; 8 nucleotides align to TRBD1. CDR3 size: 12 residues. The trim removed 4 bases at V and 7 bases at J, leaving 4 bases unmatched. Germline V CDR1 and CDR2: SGHRS, YFSETQ. As DNA, the CDR3 is TGCGCCAGCAGCGGCACAGGGGGGGAGCAGTACTTC. It specifies CASSGTGGEQYF.

This clonotype appeared many times. V usage is TRBV30 and J usage is TRBJ1-2, with D hard to call. V gave up 3 bases and J gave up 4 bases, with 15 bases separating them. The germline V gene has CDR1 GTSNPN and CDR2 SVGIG (reference sequence). CDR3 length: 14 residues. CDR3 amino acids: CAWSTTTVTYGYTF. The CDR3 nucleotides read TGTGCCTGGAGCACTACGACCGTCACCTATGGCTACACCTTC.

This clonotype has just a few counts. J is TRBJ1-2 and V is TRBV6-2 or TRBV6-3; no clear D gene. CDR3 size: 10 residues. Trimming removed 2 bases at V and 7 bases at J, with 2 bases between. Germline CDR1 and CDR2: MNHEY and SVGEGT. CDR3: CASSYPGYTF. DNA for the CDR3: TGTGCCAGCAGTTACCCTGGCTACACCTTC.

This clonotype was counted between two and nine times. The chain employs TRBV27 and TRBJ2-7, with 9 bases aligning to TRBD1. The CDR3 sequence is 14 residues long. Germline CDR1 reads MNHEY; CDR2 reads SMNVEV (reference sequence). V shed 3 bases and J 4 bases; nucleotides not matched to a gene: 4. The CDR3 loop reads CASSLRDRAYEQYF. CDR3 DNA: TGTGCCAGCAGTTTGAGGGACAGGGCGTACGAGCAGTACTTC.

The genes are TRBV5-4 and TRBJ2-1; D possibly corresponds to TRBD1 (5 bases). Germline V gene sequence: CDR1 SGHNT, CDR2 YYREEE (reference sequence). V lost 2 bases to trimming and J lost 3 bases, with 9 bases between them. The CDR3 loop spans 14 amino acids. CDR3 loop: CASSFGRVYNEQFF. The DNA for the CDR3 is TGTGCCAGCAGCTTCGGCAGGGTCTACAATGAGCAGTTCTTC.

The V and J genes are TRBV28 and TRBJ2-1; 12 nucleotides agree with TRBD2. Trimming took 6 bases from V and 4 from J; bases not matched to a gene: 7. Germline CDR1 and CDR2: MDHEN and SYDVKM. This CDR3 has 16 residues. CDR3 sequence reads: CASSLPLAGGYNEQFF. The CDR3 DNA follows: TGTGCCAGCAGCCTACCACTAGCGGGGGGATACAATGAGCAGTTCTTC.

Many counts were recorded for this clonotype. The chain links TRBV2 to TRBJ1-5; D possibly corresponds to TRBD1 (5 bases). V was cut by 5 bases and J by 2 bases, with 13 bases left in between. CDR1 is SNHLY, CDR2 FYNNEI, per germline. This CDR3 is built from 15 residues. DNA for the CDR3: TGTGCCAGCAGTTCCTCAAGGGGAGGCAATCAGCCCCAGCATTTT. Protein: CASSSSRGGNQPQHF.

This clonotype was detected ten times or more. The V and J genes are TRBV5-1 and TRBJ1-1; D is undetermined. Germline loops: CDR1 SGHRS, CDR2 YFSETQ. Between the trimmed V and J ends, which lost 2 bases and 6 bases, there was a span of 14 bases. The CDR3 is 14 residues long. The DNA of the CDR3 is TGCGCCAGCAGCTTCGGTCCCCCGATGCCTGAAGCTTTCTTT. Its translation is CASSFGPPMPEAFF.

Comments on this clonotype: A read error is possible here, since a much larger clone lies one base away. This rearrangement joins TRBV7-9 to TRBJ2-2; TRBD2 matches 11 bases. The CDR3 extends over 16 amino acids. With 5 bases clipped from V and 4 bases from J, the junction kept 6 bases outside the gene matches. The germline V gene has CDR1 SEHNR and CDR2 FQNEAQ (reference sequence). The CDR3 region is CASSASLAGGTGELFF. The CDR3 bases are TGTGCCAGCAGCGCGAGCCTAGCGGGGGGCACCGGGGAGCTGTTTTTT.